This T cell receptor beta chain was retrieved from a study of a mutant IDH1 vaccine in newly diagnosed glioma. Study in general: There were about 62% males and 37.5% females among treated patients, whose mean age was about 40 years. Patients got radiotherapy, temozolomide, or both beforehand, and most got both.

Study outcomes and limitations: Vaccination elicited immune responses in roughly 93% of patients.

Clones were read by immunoSEQ multiplex PCR, and TCRdb kept only the in-frame ones, dropping some. Counted here are 30,000 or so clones, around 80% occurring once; the ten biggest clones make up roughly a fifth. The sample's time point: baseline, week 1 (first vaccination visit). Treatment indicated: pre-vaccination baseline after standard-of-care therapy. Notes on this clone: Its target is not known.

This TCR came from a man aged 25 to 45 with glioma. Material: PBMCs, obtained from a glioma patient treated with radiotherapy, temozolomide or both.

Here the CDR3 DNA reads TGTGCCGTCGGCCCTAGTAATGAAAAACTGTTTTTT. It encodes CAVGPSNEKLFF. The gene calls are TRBV6-5 and TRBJ1-4; D unresolved. The CDR3 length is 12 residues. Germline lookup yields CDR1 MNHEY and CDR2 SVGAGI. Between the trimmed V and J ends, which lost 11 bases and 4 bases, there was a span of 11 bases.